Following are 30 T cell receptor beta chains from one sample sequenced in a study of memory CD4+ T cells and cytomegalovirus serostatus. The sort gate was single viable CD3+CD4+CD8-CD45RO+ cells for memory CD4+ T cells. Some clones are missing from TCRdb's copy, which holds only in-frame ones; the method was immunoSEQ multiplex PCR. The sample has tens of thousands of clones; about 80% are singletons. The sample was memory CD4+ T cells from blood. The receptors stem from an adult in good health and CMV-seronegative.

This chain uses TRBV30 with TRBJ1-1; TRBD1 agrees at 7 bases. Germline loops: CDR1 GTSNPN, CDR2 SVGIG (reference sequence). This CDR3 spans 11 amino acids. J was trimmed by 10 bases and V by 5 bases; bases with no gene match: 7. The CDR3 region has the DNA TGTGCCTGGGATAACAGGGGACGAGCTTTCTTT. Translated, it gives CAWDNRGRAFF.

CDR3 sequence: CASSFGSNQPQHF. The DNA of the CDR3 is TGCGCCAGCAGCTTCGGGTCCAATCAGCCCCAGCATTTT. The J gene is TRBJ1-5, the V gene TRBV5-1; no definite D call. There are 13 residues in the CDR3. V lost 2 bases and J 3 bases, leaving 6 bases between the germline ends. Germline V gene sequence: CDR1 SGHRS, CDR2 YFSETQ.

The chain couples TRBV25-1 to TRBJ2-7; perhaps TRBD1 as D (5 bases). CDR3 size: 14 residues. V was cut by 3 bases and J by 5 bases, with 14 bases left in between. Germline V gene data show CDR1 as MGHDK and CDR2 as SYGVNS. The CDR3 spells CASSESLGVHEQYF. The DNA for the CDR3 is TGTGCCAGCAGTGAGTCCCTAGGGGTCCACGAGCAGTACTTC.

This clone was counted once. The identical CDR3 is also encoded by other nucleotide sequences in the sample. The CDR3 DNA reads TGTGCCAGCAGCGATCTGCACAGTCTGTTTACTGAAGCTTTCTTT. It translates to CASSDLHSLFTEAFF. V gene TRBV11-1 combines with J gene TRBJ1-1; D is unresolved. CDR3 length: 15 residues. The germline CDR1 and CDR2 sequences are SGHAT and FQDESV (reference sequence). Trimming cost V 5 bases and J 5 bases, with 18 bases left between them.

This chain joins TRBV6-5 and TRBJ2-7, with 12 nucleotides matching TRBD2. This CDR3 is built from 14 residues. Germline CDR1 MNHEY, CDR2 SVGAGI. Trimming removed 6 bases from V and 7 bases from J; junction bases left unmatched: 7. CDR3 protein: CASSQTSGRLEQYF. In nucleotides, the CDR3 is TGTGCCAGCAGCCAGACTAGCGGGAGACTGGAGCAGTACTTC.

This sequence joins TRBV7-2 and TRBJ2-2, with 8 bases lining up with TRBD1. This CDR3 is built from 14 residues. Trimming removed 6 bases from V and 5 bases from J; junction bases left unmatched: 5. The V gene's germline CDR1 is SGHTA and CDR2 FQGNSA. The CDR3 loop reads CASRLDRATGELFF. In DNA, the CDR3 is TGTGCCAGCAGATTGGACAGGGCGACCGGGGAGCTGTTTTTT.

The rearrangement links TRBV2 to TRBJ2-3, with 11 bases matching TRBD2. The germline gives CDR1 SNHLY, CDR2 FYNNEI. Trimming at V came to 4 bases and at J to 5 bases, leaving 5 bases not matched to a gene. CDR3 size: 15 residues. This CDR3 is CASSGLAGGGDTQYF. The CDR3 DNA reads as TGTGCCAGCAGTGGTCTAGCGGGAGGAGGAGATACGCAGTATTTT. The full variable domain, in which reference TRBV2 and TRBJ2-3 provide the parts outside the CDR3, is EPEVTQTPSHQVTQMGQEVILRCVPISNHLYFYWYRQILGQKVEFLVSFYNNEISEKSEIFDDQFSVERPDGSNFTLKIRSTKLEDSAMYFCASSGLAGGGDTQYFGPGTRLTVL.

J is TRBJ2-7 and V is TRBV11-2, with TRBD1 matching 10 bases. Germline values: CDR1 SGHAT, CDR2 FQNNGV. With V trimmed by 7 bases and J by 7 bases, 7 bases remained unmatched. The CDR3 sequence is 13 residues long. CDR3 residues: CASTWDRGGEQYF. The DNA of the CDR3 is TGTGCCAGCACCTGGGACAGGGGCGGGGAGCAGTACTTC.

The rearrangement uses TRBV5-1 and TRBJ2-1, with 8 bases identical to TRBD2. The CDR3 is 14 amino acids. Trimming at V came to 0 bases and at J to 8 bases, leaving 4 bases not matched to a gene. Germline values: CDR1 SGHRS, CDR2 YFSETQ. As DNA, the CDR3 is TGCGCCAGCAGCTTGGCCCCGGGAGGGGATGAGCAGTTCTTC. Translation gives CASSLAPGGDEQFF. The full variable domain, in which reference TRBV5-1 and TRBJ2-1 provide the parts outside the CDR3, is KAGVTQTPRYLIKTRGQQVTLSCSPISGHRSVSWYQQTPGQGLQFLFEYFSETQRNKGNFPGRFSGRQFSNSRSEMNVSTLELGDSALYLCASSLAPGGDEQFFGPGTRLTVL.

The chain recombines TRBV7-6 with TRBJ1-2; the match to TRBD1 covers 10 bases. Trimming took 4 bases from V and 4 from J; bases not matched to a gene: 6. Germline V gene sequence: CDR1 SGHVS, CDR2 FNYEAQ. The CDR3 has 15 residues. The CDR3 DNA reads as TGTGCCAGCAGCTCGTGGACAGGGGGGGGCTATGGCTACACCTTC. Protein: CASSSWTGGGYGYTF.

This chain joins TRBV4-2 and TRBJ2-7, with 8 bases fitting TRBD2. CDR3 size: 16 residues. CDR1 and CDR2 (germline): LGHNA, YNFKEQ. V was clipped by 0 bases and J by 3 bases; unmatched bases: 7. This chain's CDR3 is CASSQDILSGSYEQYF. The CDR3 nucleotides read TGTGCCAGCAGCCAAGATATCTTGAGCGGGAGCTACGAGCAGTACTTC.

CDR3 sequence reads: CASSLDGGKNTEAFF. Here the CDR3 DNA reads TGTGCCAGCAGCCTGGACGGGGGTAAAAACACTGAAGCTTTCTTT. J is TRBJ1-1 and V is TRBV5-4, with a possible D match to TRBD1 (5 bases). Germline loops: CDR1 SGHNT, CDR2 YYREEE (reference sequence). The CDR3 sequence is 15 residues long. V dropped 4 bases and J dropped 2 bases, with 15 bases sitting between them. The entire variable domain, with the rest obtained from reference TRBV5-4 and TRBJ1-1, is as follows: ETGVTQSPTHLIKTRGQQVTLRCSSQSGHNTVSWYQQALGQGPQFIFQYYREEENGRGNFPPRFSGLQFPNYSSELNVNALELDDSALYLCASSLDGGKNTEAFFGQGTRLTVV.

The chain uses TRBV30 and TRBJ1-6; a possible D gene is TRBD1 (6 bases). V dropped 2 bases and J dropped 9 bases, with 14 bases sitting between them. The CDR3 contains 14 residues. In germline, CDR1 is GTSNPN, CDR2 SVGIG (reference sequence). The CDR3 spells CAWSSGGAGSPLHF. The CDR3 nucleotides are TGTGCCTGGAGTTCGGGGGGCGCGGGTTCACCCCTCCACTTT.

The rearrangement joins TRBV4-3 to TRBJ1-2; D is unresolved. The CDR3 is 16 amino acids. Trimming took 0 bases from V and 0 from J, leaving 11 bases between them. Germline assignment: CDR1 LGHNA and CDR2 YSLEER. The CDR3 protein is CASSQDLGMTNYGYTF. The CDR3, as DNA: TGCGCCAGCAGCCAAGATCTAGGGATGACTAACTATGGCTACACCTTC.

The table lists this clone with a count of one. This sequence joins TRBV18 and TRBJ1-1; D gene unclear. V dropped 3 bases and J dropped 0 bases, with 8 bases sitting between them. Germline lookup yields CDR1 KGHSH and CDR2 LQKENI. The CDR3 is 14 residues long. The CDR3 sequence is CASSPNSLNTEAFF. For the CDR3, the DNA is TGTGCCAGCTCACCCAACAGCTTGAACACTGAAGCTTTCTTT.

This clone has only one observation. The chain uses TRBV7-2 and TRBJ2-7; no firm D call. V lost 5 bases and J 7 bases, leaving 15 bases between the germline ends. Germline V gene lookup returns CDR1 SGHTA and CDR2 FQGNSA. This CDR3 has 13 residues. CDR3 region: CASSPAVNGEQYF. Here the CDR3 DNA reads TGTGCCAGCAGCCCCGCAGTGAATGGTGAGCAGTACTTC.

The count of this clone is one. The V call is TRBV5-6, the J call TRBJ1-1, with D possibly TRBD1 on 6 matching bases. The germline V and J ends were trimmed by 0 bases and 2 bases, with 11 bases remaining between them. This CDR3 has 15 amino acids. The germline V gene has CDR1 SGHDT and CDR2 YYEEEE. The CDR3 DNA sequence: TGTGCCAGCAGCTTGGGGACAGCCCCAAACACTGAAGCTTTCTTT. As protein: CASSLGTAPNTEAFF.

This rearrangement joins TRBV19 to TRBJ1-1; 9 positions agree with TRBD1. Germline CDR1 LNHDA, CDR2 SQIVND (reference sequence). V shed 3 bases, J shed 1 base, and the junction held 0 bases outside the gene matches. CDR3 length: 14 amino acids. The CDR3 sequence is CASSMTGGNTEAFF. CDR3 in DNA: TGTGCCAGTAGTATGACAGGGGGGAACACTGAAGCTTTCTTT.

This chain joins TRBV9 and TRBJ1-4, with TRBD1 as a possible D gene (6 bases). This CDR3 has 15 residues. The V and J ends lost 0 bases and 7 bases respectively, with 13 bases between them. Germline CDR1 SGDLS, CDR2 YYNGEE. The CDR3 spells CASSVDGGAGEKLFF. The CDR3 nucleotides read TGTGCCAGCAGCGTAGACGGGGGCGCGGGTGAAAAACTGTTTTTT.

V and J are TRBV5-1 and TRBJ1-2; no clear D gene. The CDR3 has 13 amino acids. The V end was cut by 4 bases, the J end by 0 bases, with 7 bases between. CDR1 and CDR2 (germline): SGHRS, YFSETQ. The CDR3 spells CASSADPNYGYTF. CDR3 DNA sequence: TGCGCCAGCAGCGCCGACCCTAACTATGGCTACACCTTC.

For the CDR3, the DNA is TGTGCCAGTACCTATAGATTGGGGACAGGGGCGCTATACAATGAGCAGTTCTTC. Residues: CASTYRLGTGALYNEQFF. The rearrangement uses TRBV19 and TRBJ2-1; TRBD1 matches at 10 bases. Germline CDR1 reads LNHDA; CDR2 reads SQIVND (reference sequence). The V and J ends lost 7 bases and 4 bases, in that order; junction bases with no gene match: 16. The CDR3 totals 18 residues.

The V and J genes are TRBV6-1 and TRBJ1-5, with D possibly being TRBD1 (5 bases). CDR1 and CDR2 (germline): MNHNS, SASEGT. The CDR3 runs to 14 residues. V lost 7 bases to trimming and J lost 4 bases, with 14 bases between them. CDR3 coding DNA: TGTGCCAGCACCGGCGGGGCCGCGAATCAGCCCCAGCATTTT. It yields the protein CASTGGAANQPQHF.

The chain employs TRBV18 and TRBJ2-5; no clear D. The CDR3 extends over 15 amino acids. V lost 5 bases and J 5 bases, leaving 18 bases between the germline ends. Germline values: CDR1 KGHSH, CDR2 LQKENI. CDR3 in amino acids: CASSMLFGDAETQYF. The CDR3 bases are TGTGCCAGCTCAATGCTATTTGGGGATGCGGAGACCCAGTACTTC.

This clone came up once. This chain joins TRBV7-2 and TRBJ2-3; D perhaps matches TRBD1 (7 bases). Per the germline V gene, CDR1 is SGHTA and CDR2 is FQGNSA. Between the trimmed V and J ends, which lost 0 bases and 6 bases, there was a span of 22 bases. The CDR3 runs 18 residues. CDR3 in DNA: TGTGCCAGCAGCTTAGCGCGGTTCGGGACAGCCCGGGAGGATACGCAGTATTTT. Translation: CASSLARFGTAREDTQYF.

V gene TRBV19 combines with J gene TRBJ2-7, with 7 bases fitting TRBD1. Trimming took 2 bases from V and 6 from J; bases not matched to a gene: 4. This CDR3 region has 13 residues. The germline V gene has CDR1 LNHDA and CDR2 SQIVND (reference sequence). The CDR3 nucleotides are TGTGCCAGTAGTATACGGGACAGAGTCGAGCAGTACTTC. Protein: CASSIRDRVEQYF.

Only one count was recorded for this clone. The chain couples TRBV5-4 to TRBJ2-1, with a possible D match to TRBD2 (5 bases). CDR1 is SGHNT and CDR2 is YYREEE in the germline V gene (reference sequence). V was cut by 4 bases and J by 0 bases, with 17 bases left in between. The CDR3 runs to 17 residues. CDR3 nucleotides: TGTGCCAGCAGCCTCTCCTCGGGGTCCTTCTCCTACAATGAGCAGTTCTTC. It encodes CASSLSSGSFSYNEQFF. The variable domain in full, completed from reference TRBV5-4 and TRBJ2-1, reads ETGVTQSPTHLIKTRGQQVTLRCSSQSGHNTVSWYQQALGQGPQFIFQYYREEENGRGNFPPRFSGLQFPNYSSELNVNALELDDSALYLCASSLSSGSFSYNEQFFGPGTRLTVL.

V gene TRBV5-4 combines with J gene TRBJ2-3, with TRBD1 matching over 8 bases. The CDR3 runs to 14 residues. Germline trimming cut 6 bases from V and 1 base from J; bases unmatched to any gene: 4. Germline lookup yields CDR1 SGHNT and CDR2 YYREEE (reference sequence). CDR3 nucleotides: TGTGCCAGCAACCCGACAGGGGGCACAGATACGCAGTATTTT. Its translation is CASNPTGGTDTQYF.

CDR3 nucleotides: TGTGCCAGCAGCTTAGGGACAGGGGGGGGACAGCCCCAGCATTTT. It specifies CASSLGTGGGQPQHF. The genes are TRBV7-6 and TRBJ1-5; 10 bases are shared with TRBD1. Germline V gene sequence: CDR1 SGHVS, CDR2 FNYEAQ. This CDR3 is built from 15 residues. The V and J ends lost 1 base and 7 bases, in that order; junction bases with no gene match: 4.

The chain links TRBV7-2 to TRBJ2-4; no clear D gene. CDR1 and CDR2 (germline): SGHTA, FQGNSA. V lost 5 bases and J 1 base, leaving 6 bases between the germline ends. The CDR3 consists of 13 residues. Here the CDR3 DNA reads TGTGCCAGCAGCCCAGCGGCCAAAAACATTCAGTACTTC. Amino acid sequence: CASSPAAKNIQYF.

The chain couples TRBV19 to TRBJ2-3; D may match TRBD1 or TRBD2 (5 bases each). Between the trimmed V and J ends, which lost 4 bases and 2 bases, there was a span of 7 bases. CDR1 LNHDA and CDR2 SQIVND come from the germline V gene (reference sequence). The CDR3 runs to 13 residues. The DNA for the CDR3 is TGTGCCAGTAGTACGGGGCTCACAGATACGCAGTATTTT. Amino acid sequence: CASSTGLTDTQYF. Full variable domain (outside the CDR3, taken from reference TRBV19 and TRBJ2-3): DGGITQSPKYLFRKEGQNVTLSCEQNLNHDAMYWYRQDPGQGLRLIYYSQIVNDFQKGDIAEGYSVSREKKESFPLTVTSAQKNPTAFYLCASSTGLTDTQYFGPGTRLTVL.